Following are 15 T cell receptor beta chains from one sample sequenced in a study of Graves' ophthalmopathy and Graves' hyperthyroidism. For repertoire sequencing, the TCR beta CDR3 regions were amplified from RNA transcripts. The workflow started with a first-round RT-PCR run with HTBI primers and then moved on to a second-round multiplex PCR. One entry per CDR3 protein, called by TCRdb with MiXCR from the multiplex PCR reads. The sample lists some 400,000 distinct CDR3 sequences; about a sixth were seen once. The sample was peripheral blood. These receptors all stem from a woman aged 18-29 years with Graves' ophthalmopathy.

This clonotype was counted at least ten times. The junction shows a germline mismatch at one end, possibly a read error. The chain combines TRBV2 with TRBJ1-2; D is unclear. Germline CDR1 reads SNHLY; CDR2 reads FYNNEI. The length of the CDR3 is 14 residues. Here the CDR3 DNA reads TGTGCCAGCAGTGAAGATCAGGTTATACTTGGCTACGCCTTC. This gives the protein CASSEDQVILGYAF.

The sample holds a few counts of this clonotype. The CDR3 loop reads CASSFRGQGLEAFF. CDR3 nucleotide sequence: TGCGCCAGCAGCTTTAGGGGACAGGGACTTGAAGCTTTCTTT. This rearrangement joins TRBV5-1 to TRBJ1-1, with 9 bases lining up with TRBD1. V trimming: 2 bases; J trimming: 7 bases; junction bases outside the gene matches: 6. CDR1 is SGHRS, CDR2 YFSETQ, per germline. This CDR3 is 14 amino acids long.

The table lists this clonotype with many counts. The genes are TRBV29-1 and TRBJ1-5; D may be TRBD1 (5 bases). Trimming took off 6 bases at V and 3 bases at J, with 12 bases between the two ends. The CDR3 is 13 amino acids. The germline gives CDR1 SQVTM, CDR2 ANQGSEA. The CDR3 region is CSVRDVNNQPQHF. CDR3 DNA: TGCAGCGTGCGGGACGTGAACAATCAGCCCCAGCATTTT.

With respect to this clonotype: A junction boundary mismatches the germline segment, possibly from a read error. The chain is built from TRBV28 and TRBJ1-1; D is unclear. This CDR3 is 13 amino acids long. CDR1 and CDR2 from the germline V gene are MDHEN and SYDVKM. The CDR3 loop reads CASNLAYNTEAFF. CDR3 DNA sequence: TGTGCCAGCAATTTAGCATATAACACTGAAGCTTTCTTT.

There are many counts of this clonotype. The chain uses TRBV30 and TRBJ2-7, with 8 bases that match TRBD1. CDR1 GTSNPN and CDR2 SVGIG come from the germline V gene (reference sequence). This CDR3 region has 15 residues. In DNA, the CDR3 is TGTGGCCTGGACGGTGCCCAGGGGGCGGAGGTCGAGCAGTACTTC. It codes for CGLDGAQGAEVEQYF.

This clonotype was observed at least ten times. As DNA, the CDR3 is TGTGCCAGCAGCTTAACCCTGGGGCTATTCGCGCGGGGAGGTGAGCAGTTCTTC. It specifies CASSLTLGLFARGGEQFF. V and J are TRBV11-1 and TRBJ2-1, with D possibly TRBD2 on 6 matching bases. V was shortened by 2 bases and J by 9 bases, with 26 bases between the two germline ends. The CDR3 contains 18 residues. CDR1 and CDR2 from the germline V gene are SGHAT and FQDESV (reference sequence).

There are many counts of this clonotype. J is TRBJ1-3 and V is TRBV6-1; 7 bases match TRBD1. V shed 6 bases, J shed 0 bases, and the junction held 8 bases outside the gene matches. The CDR3 is made up of 16 amino acids. Looked up from germline, CDR1 is MNHNS and CDR2 is SASEGT. The CDR3 DNA is TGTGCCAGCAGCGCACGACAGGGCCCCTCTGGAAACACCATATATTTT. As protein: CASSARQGPSGNTIYF.

This clonotype was seen many times. This chain joins TRBV6-5 and TRBJ2-5; 8 bases match TRBD1. Germline CDR1 is MNHEY and CDR2 is SVGAGI. The CDR3 runs to 15 residues. Trimming removed 3 bases from V and 5 bases from J; junction bases left unmatched: 8. The DNA of the CDR3 is TGTGCCAGCAGTTATGGACAGGGATCTTTCGAGACCCAGTACTTC. Translated, it gives CASSYGQGSFETQYF.

The chain uses TRBV6-5 and TRBJ2-5, with 9 bases lining up with TRBD2. This CDR3 is built from 14 residues. Looked up from germline, CDR1 is MNHEY and CDR2 is SVGAGI. V shed 2 bases and J 4 bases; nucleotides not matched to a gene: 2. The CDR3 reads CASSYLAGRETQYF. CDR3 DNA sequence: TGTGCCAGCAGTTACCTAGCGGGAAGAGAGACCCAGTACTTC.

This clonotype was counted many times. The genes are TRBV12-3 or TRBV12-4 and TRBJ1-1; TRBD1 matches at 11 bases. V lost 4 bases to trimming and J lost 11 bases; unmatched junction nucleotides: 12. The CDR3 is 15 residues long. The CDR3 reads CASSSGTGGPLEAFF. CDR3 sequence (DNA): TGTGCCAGCAGTTCTGGGACAGGGGGACCCTTGGAGGCTTTCTTT.

This chain uses TRBV20-1 with TRBJ2-7; D is possibly TRBD1 or TRBD2 (5 bases each). This CDR3 spans 17 amino acids. V lost 5 bases to trimming and J lost 4 bases, with 27 bases between them. From germline, CDR1 is DFQATT and CDR2 SNEGSKA (reference sequence). This CDR3 is CSAENPRDGLISYEQYF. The CDR3 DNA reads as TGCAGTGCTGAGAATCCCCGGGACGGTCTTATTTCTTACGAGCAGTACTTC.

In this sample, this clonotype turned up many times. This chain uses TRBV12-3 or TRBV12-4 with TRBJ2-5, with a tentative D call TRBD2 (6 bases). There are 15 residues in the CDR3. Trimming pared 3 bases from V and 4 bases from J, leaving 15 bases between. CDR3 nucleotides: TGTGCCAGCAGTTTTCGGCGGCGGGGAGGAGAGACCCAGTACTTC. Translation gives CASSFRRRGGETQYF.

CDR3 bases: TGCGCCAGCAGCCAAGTTACGGGAGGGTCCTACGAGCAGTACTTC. Amino acids: CASSQVTGGSYEQYF. The chain links TRBV4-1 to TRBJ2-7; TRBD2 aligns across 8 bases. The V and J ends lost 1 base and 1 base, in that order; junction bases with no gene match: 3. Germline values: CDR1 MGHRA, CDR2 YSYEKL. The CDR3 loop spans 15 amino acids.

The table lists this clonotype with many counts. The V call is TRBV12-3 or TRBV12-4, the J call TRBJ2-3; 12 nucleotides agree with TRBD2. Unmatched junction bases numbered 0, after V lost 6 bases and J lost 5 bases. The CDR3 is 13 amino acids. The CDR3 region has the DNA TGTGCCAGCAGGACTAGCGGGAGAGATACGCAGTATTTT. Translated, it gives CASRTSGRDTQYF.

This clonotype has a count of ten or more. The chain is built from TRBV7-6 and TRBJ1-5, with D maybe TRBD1 (5 bases). The CDR3 has 18 amino acids. CDR1 and CDR2 from the germline V gene are SGHVS and FNYEAQ. Trimming took 5 bases from V and 0 from J, leaving 20 bases between them. CDR3 DNA: TGTGCCAGCAGCCAAGGACACTTCCGAGAAATTAGCAATCAGCCCCAGCATTTT. As protein: CASSQGHFREISNQPQHF.